This T cell receptor beta chain originates from a study of early T cells in non-severe SARS-CoV-2 infection. Study in general: Sequencing used unsorted whole-blood bulk RNA, so chains lack pairing.

A word on this clonotype: Its target is not known.

Molecules of cDNA were individually given unique molecular identifiers that were attached to them. TCRdb re-called the 5' RACE reads through MiXCR, storing one row per CDR3 protein. This sample yields some 87,000 distinct CDR3 sequences, of which roughly 13% are seen a single time; approximately 1.1% belongs to the top ten. General observations from the study: Anti-spike CD8 specificities were favored by VDJdb matching, whose results missed private and CD4 specificities.

The sample taken for sequencing was whole blood. This receptor was obtained from an adult who was a healthcare worker with PCR-confirmed SARS-CoV-2 infection or an uninfected control (not recorded which).

This chain's CDR3 is CASSPERAGGKCEKLFF. CDR3 coding DNA: TGCGCCAGCAGCCCAGAAAGGGCAGGGGGGAAGTGTGAAAAACTGTTTTTT. V is TRBV4-1 and J is TRBJ1-4; 7 bases are a match to TRBD1. Germline V gene data show CDR1 as MGHRA and CDR2 as YSYEKL. V gave up 4 bases and J gave up 7 bases; unmatched junction bases: 15. The CDR3 is made up of 17 amino acids.